This T cell receptor beta chain emerged from a study of CD4+ T cells in melanoma. Study findings and constraints: CD8+ T cell, macrophage and B cell function reportedly correlated with neoantigen-specific CD4+ T cells.

On this clone itself: The antigen remains unidentified.

Using immunoSEQ multiplex PCR, the repertoire was profiled, and TCRdb retains in-frame clones only, with some absent. The sample contains over 100,000 clones, 80% to 95% of which appear only once. Per germline, CDR1 SGHTA and CDR2 FQGNSA. There are 15 residues in the CDR3. The ends lost 5 bases at V and 5 bases at J; junction bases unmatched: 11. The rearrangement links TRBV7-2 to TRBJ2-7, with 8 bases aligning to TRBD1. Sample: peripheral blood. The TCR comes from a human donor with melanoma. The DNA for the CDR3 is TGTGCCAGCAGCCCACGGACAGGGACGGGACACGAGCAGTACTTC. Its protein is CASSPRTGTGHEQYF.